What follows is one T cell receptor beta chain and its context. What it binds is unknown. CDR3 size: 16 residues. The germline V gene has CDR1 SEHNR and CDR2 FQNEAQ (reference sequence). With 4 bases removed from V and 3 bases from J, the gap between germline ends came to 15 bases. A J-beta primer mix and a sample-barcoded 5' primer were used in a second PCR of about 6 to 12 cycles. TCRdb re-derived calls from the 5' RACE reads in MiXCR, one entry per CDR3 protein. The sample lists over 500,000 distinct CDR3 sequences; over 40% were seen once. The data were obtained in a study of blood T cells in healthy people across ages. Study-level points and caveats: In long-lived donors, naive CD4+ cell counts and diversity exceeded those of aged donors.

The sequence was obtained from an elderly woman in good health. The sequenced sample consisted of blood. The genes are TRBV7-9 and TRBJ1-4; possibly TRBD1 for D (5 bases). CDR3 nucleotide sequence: TGTGCCAGCAGCTGGGGACCAACGGCACCTAATGAAAAACTGTTTTTT. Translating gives CASSWGPTAPNEKLFF.